Sequencing of this T cell receptor beta chain was carried out in a study of monozygotic twins with inflammatory bowel disease. TCRdb reanalyzed the 5' RACE reads, giving one entry per CDR3 protein sequence and no DNA. The repertoire table contains over 130,000 distinct CDR3 sequences. CDR1 LNHNV and CDR2 YYDKDF come from the germline V gene (reference sequence). The CDR3 runs to 12 residues. The sample comprised blood. This sequence originates from a human donor with ulcerative colitis or Crohn's disease, or a healthy co-twin of an affected twin (not recorded which). V is TRBV15 and J is TRBJ1-2. The CDR3 region is CATSSVYYGYTF.